The entry that follows covers one T cell receptor (beta chain) sequence. Libraries were prepared by immunoSEQ multiplex PCR; TCRdb keeps only in-frame clonotypes and omits some of them. The sample contains about 68,000 clones, less than 98% of which appear only once. This record belongs to a study of technical replicates of blood from a few donors. The length of the CDR3 is 17 residues. Looked up from germline, CDR1 is MNHNS and CDR2 is SASEGT. Trimming shortened V by 2 bases and J by 4 bases, and 18 bases separated the two germline ends. The sample taken for sequencing was T cells isolated from PBMCs. J is TRBJ1-3 and V is TRBV6-1, with a possible D match to TRBD1 (6 bases). The TCR was taken from a human donor in good health. The CDR3 protein is CASSELGGPHWGNTIYF. CDR3 in DNA: TGTGCCAGCAGTGAATTGGGGGGGCCGCACTGGGGAAACACCATATATTTT.